This T cell receptor beta chain was captured in a study of T cell repertoires in cytomegalovirus infection. As for the study in general: CMV epitopes used comprised recently identified HLA-C-restricted ones and well-studied HLA-B-restricted ones. Indicated by public TCR beta signatures were CMV infection and matching HLA type. General study results and limits: Cumulative public TCR beta family frequency identified CMV carriers with the relevant HLA. HLA-C-restricted CMV-specific TCR beta clonotypes were dominant in the ex vivo response.

The CDR3 is made up of 15 amino acids. Deletions cut 1 base from V and 9 bases from J, with 21 bases between. Germline CDR1 is DFQATT and CDR2 is SNEGSKA (reference sequence). In regard to this clonotype: Its antigen is as yet unknown.

One entry per CDR3 protein results from TCRdb running MiXCR on the reads. This repertoire shows fewer than 900,000 distinct CDR3 sequences, under 35% found once; its top ten account for about 12%. V and J are TRBV20-1 and TRBJ2-5, with D possibly being TRBD2 (6 bases). The receptor was derived from a human donor in good health (CMV status not recorded). Some clones in this sample may be carry-over from other donors' samples. The starting material was cultured CD8+ T cells from PBMCs, obtained from culture after CMV antigen stimulation. The CDR3 reads CSARGSHGGSLAQYF. The CDR3 DNA sequence: TGCAGTGCTAGAGGTTCGCATGGAGGGTCACTGGCCCAGTACTTC.